The clone carrying this T cell receptor beta chain was seen a handful of times. This record belongs to a study of control samples from healthy donors and cancer patients. Sequencing used immunoSEQ multiplex PCR; TCRdb keeps in-frame clones, though not all of them. Of over 100,000 clones in the sample, around 88% were seen once. The CDR3 spans 15 residues. Trimming removed 3 bases from V and 3 bases from J, with 9 bases in between. Germline assignment: CDR1 SEHNR and CDR2 FQNEAQ (reference sequence). This TCR came from a man between 40 and 49 years old in good health. The sample taken for sequencing was blood. The chain carries TRBV7-9 and TRBJ1-6; D may be TRBD1 (6 bases). CDR3 region: CASSLEGVYNSPLHF. CDR3 nucleotides: TGTGCCAGCAGCTTGGAGGGGGTCTATAATTCACCCCTCCACTTT.